What follows is one T cell receptor beta chain and its context. Clones were sequenced by immunoSEQ multiplex PCR, and TCRdb holds only the in-frame ones, with some missing. This repertoire shows 150,000 or so clones, approximately 88% found once; its top ten account for 10% to 15%. These data are taken from a study of blood T cell repertoires in COVID-19. CDR1 SEHNR and CDR2 FQNEAQ come from the germline V gene (reference sequence). This CDR3 has 16 residues. V shed 5 bases and J 5 bases; nucleotides not matched to a gene: 10. V usage is TRBV7-9 and J usage is TRBJ2-1; 9 bases line up with TRBD1. Source material: PBMCs or T cells enriched from blood (not recorded which). The TCR sequence derives from a woman aged 55 to 70 who had recovered from COVID-19. The CDR3 DNA is TGTGCCAGCAGCCACTTCCGGGACAGGGTGGACAATGAGCAGTTCTTC. Amino acid sequence: CASSHFRDRVDNEQFF.